These 28 T cell receptor beta chains were sequenced from one sample in a study of human T cells and chemical hapten exposure. Time point noted: patch test 2, 6 weeks after DPC sensitization. The treatment is: therapeutic diphenylcyclopropenone sensitization with weekly scalp DPC. TCRdb called the RACE reads again in MiXCR, with one record for every CDR3 protein. The data show roughly 96,000 distinct CDR3 sequences, 9.3% seen once. This specimen was whole blood, taken in connection with sensitization to the hapten diphenylcyclopropenone (DPC). The receptor source for this set is a woman aged 35 to 49 with alopecia areata. Some clones in this sample may be carry-over from other donors' samples.

The chain is built from TRBV6-5 and TRBJ1-4, with TRBD1 matching over 7 bases. Per germline, CDR1 MNHEY and CDR2 SVGAGI. The length of the CDR3 is 19 residues. V lost 4 bases and J lost 3; bases outside the gene matches: 17. In DNA form, the CDR3 reads TGTGCCAGCAGTTCTACCGCCGTCCCGGGACAGCAAGCTAATGAAAAACTGTTTTTT. Protein product: CASSSTAVPGQQANEKLFF.

This clonotype was observed many times. The genes are TRBV19 and TRBJ2-2; 9 bases agree with TRBD2. Germline trimming cut 7 bases from V and 4 bases from J; bases unmatched to any gene: 16. CDR1 is LNHDA and CDR2 is SQIVND in the germline V gene (reference sequence). This CDR3 comprises 18 residues. The CDR3 DNA follows: TGTGCCAGTACGCACGGCGCGCTAGCGGGATCCGGCACCGGGGAGCTGTTTTTT. It codes for CASTHGALAGSGTGELFF. Full variable domain (remainder filled in from reference TRBV19 and TRBJ2-2): DGGITQSPKYLFRKEGQNVTLSCEQNLNHDAMYWYRQDPGQGLRLIYYSQIVNDFQKGDIAEGYSVSREKKESFPLTVTSAQKNPTAFYLCASTHGALAGSGTGELFFGEGSRLTVL.

The chain links TRBV18 to TRBJ2-1; D is ambiguous. Germline V CDR1 and CDR2: KGHSH, LQKENI. V dropped 3 bases and J dropped 5 bases, with 11 bases sitting between them. The CDR3 is 14 amino acids. The CDR3 coding sequence is TGTGCCAGCTCACCGGTCCCTCGGGACAATGAGCAGTTCTTC. This encodes CASSPVPRDNEQFF.

This clonotype was counted between two and nine times. The chain couples TRBV6-2 or TRBV6-3 to TRBJ2-7; TRBD2 agrees at 12 bases. In germline, CDR1 is MNHEY, CDR2 SVGEGT. V shed 10 bases, J shed 5 bases, and the junction held 6 bases outside the gene matches. There are 13 residues in the CDR3. The CDR3 here is CATTGTSGHEQYF. The CDR3 bases are TGTGCCACCACAGGGACTAGCGGGCACGAGCAGTACTTC.

This clonotype was observed many times. The chain uses TRBV19 and TRBJ1-2, with 9 bases aligning to TRBD1. CDR1 and CDR2 (germline): LNHDA, SQIVND (reference sequence). The CDR3 is 14 residues long. The V segment lost 8 bases and the J segment 4 bases; nucleotides outside the gene matches: 8. In DNA form, the CDR3 reads TGTGCCAGTGAACAGGGGGCGCTTGGCTATGGCTACACCTTC. Translated, it gives CASEQGALGYGYTF.

The sample holds a few counts of this clonotype. V and J are TRBV27 and TRBJ2-5, with D possibly matching TRBD2 (5 bases). Trimming pared 5 bases from V and 7 bases from J, leaving 11 bases between. The length of the CDR3 is 12 residues. Germline-derived CDR1 and CDR2 are MNHEY and SMNVEV (reference sequence). CDR3 loop: CASSPNGVTQYF. The CDR3 DNA reads as TGTGCCAGCAGTCCGAACGGGGTGACCCAGTACTTC.

This clonotype was detected a few times. The chain uses TRBV28 and TRBJ1-4; D uncertain. Germline loops: CDR1 MDHEN, CDR2 SYDVKM. The CDR3 length is 12 residues. With 5 bases removed from V and 5 bases from J, the gap between germline ends came to 6 bases. The CDR3 protein is CASSLLNEKLFF. The CDR3 coding sequence is TGTGCCAGCAGTCTTTTAAATGAAAAACTGTTTTTT.

This rearrangement joins TRBV9 to TRBJ2-5; perhaps TRBD1 as D (6 bases). The CDR3 has 15 residues. Germline V gives CDR1 SGDLS, CDR2 YYNGEE. Trimming took off 0 bases at V and 5 bases at J, with 14 bases between the two ends. CDR3 DNA: TGTGCCAGCAGCGTAGCTGGGGGCCTGGTGGAGACCCAGTACTTC. Translated: CASSVAGGLVETQYF.

J is TRBJ2-7 and V is TRBV6-2 or TRBV6-3; 7 bases map to TRBD1. Trimming took 2 bases from V and 5 from J; bases not matched to a gene: 9. CDR3 length equals 15 residues. Germline lookup yields CDR1 MNHEY and CDR2 SVGEGT. CDR3 loop: CASSYPQTGSHEQYF. CDR3 in DNA: TGTGCCAGCAGTTACCCGCAGACAGGGTCCCACGAGCAGTACTTC.

This clonotype was found many times. V is TRBV20-1 and J is TRBJ2-7, with TRBD2 as a possible D gene (5 bases). CDR1 and CDR2 (germline): DFQATT, SNEGSKA (reference sequence). CDR3 size: 13 residues. The V gene lost 0 bases and the J gene lost 7 bases, with 13 bases spanning the gap. CDR3: CSARDGGPWEQYF. CDR3 nucleotides: TGCAGTGCTAGAGATGGCGGGCCTTGGGAGCAGTACTTC.

This chain links TRBV28 with TRBJ1-6, with 7 positions matching TRBD1. Germline V gene sequence: CDR1 MDHEN, CDR2 SYDVKM. Trimming at V came to 10 bases and at J to 15 bases, leaving 9 bases not matched to a gene. CDR3 length: 11 residues. CDR3 nucleotides: TGTGCCACCAGATACCAGGGGGTCCTCCACTTT. Translation: CATRYQGVLHF. Full variable domain (outside the CDR3, taken from reference TRBV28 and TRBJ1-6): DVKVTQSSRYLVKRTGEKVFLECVQDMDHENMFWYRQDPGLGLRLIYFSYDVKMKEKGDIPEGYSVSREKKERFSLILESASTNQTSMYLCATRYQGVLHFGNGTRLTVT.

The rearrangement uses TRBV6-5 and TRBJ2-1, with 12 bases aligning to TRBD2. Trimming at V came to 0 bases and at J to 8 bases, leaving 2 bases not matched to a gene. Germline CDR1 is MNHEY and CDR2 is SVGAGI. This CDR3 contains 15 residues. The DNA of the CDR3 is TGTGCCAGCAGTTACTCCGGGACTAGCGGGTATGAGCAGTTCTTC. Protein sequence: CASSYSGTSGYEQFF.

Note on this clonotype: A much more abundant neighbour one base away suggests this may be a read error. The chain is built from TRBV20-1 and TRBJ2-1; no firm D call. The germline gives CDR1 DFQATT, CDR2 SNEGSKA (reference sequence). CDR3 size: 12 residues. The CDR3 sequence: CSAKEVGNERFF. The CDR3 region has the DNA TGCAGTGCCAAAGAGGTGGGGAATGAGCGGTTCTTC.

V is TRBV9 and J is TRBJ1-2; 7 positions match TRBD1. J was trimmed by 3 bases and V by 0 bases; bases with no gene match: 5. Germline V gene data show CDR1 as SGDLS and CDR2 as YYNGEE. The CDR3 extends over 15 amino acids. Here the CDR3 reads CASSVVGQGDYGYTF. The CDR3 coding sequence is TGTGCCAGCAGCGTAGTGGGTCAGGGGGACTATGGCTACACCTTC.

Turning to this clonotype: Just one base apart from a much larger clone, this may be a read error. The gene calls are TRBV11-3 and TRBJ2-3; 7 bases are shared with TRBD2. This CDR3 has 15 amino acids. Looked up from germline, CDR1 is SGHNT and CDR2 is YENEEA. This CDR3 reads CATSLRGTTTDTQYF. The CDR3 coding sequence is TGTGCCACCAGCTTACGAGGGACTACTACAGATACGCAGTATTTT.

At least ten counts were recorded for this clonotype. This rearrangement joins TRBV4-1 to TRBJ2-5; D is unclear. The V gene's germline CDR1 is MGHRA and CDR2 YSYEKL. V dropped 1 base and J dropped 5 bases, with 23 bases sitting between them. The CDR3 length is 18 residues. CDR3 region: CASSQGNGPGPIRETQYF. The DNA of the CDR3 is TGCGCCAGCAGCCAAGGAAATGGACCGGGTCCCATACGGGAGACCCAGTACTTC.

This chain joins TRBV10-3 and TRBJ2-7, with D hard to call. Trimming stripped 0 bases from V and 7 bases from J, with 13 bases between. Per germline, CDR1 ENHRY and CDR2 SYGVKD. CDR3 length: 14 amino acids. The CDR3 DNA is TGTGCCATCAGTGAGTCATCAGGCGCAAGAGAGCAGTACTTC. Translation: CAISESSGAREQYF.

The V and J genes are TRBV4-3 and TRBJ2-3; 9 bases map to TRBD1. This CDR3 has 15 residues. The V segment lost 3 bases and the J segment 4 bases; nucleotides outside the gene matches: 5. From germline, CDR1 is LGHNA and CDR2 YSLEER. The CDR3 sequence is CASSQRGTGSDTQYF. CDR3 in DNA: TGCGCCAGCAGCCAGAGGGGGACAGGGTCAGATACGCAGTATTTT.

In this sample, this clonotype turned up many times. This sequence joins TRBV28 and TRBJ2-3, with no clear D. Germline CDR1 is MDHEN and CDR2 is SYDVKM. This CDR3 is 16 amino acids long. V was pared by 3 bases and J by 4 bases, with 17 bases between. This chain's CDR3 is CASSFTPGGIADTQYF. DNA for the CDR3: TGTGCCAGCAGTTTCACTCCCGGTGGTATCGCAGATACGCAGTATTTT.

The J gene is TRBJ2-4, the V gene TRBV29-1; a weak D match, TRBD2 (6 bases). The V and J ends lost 7 bases and 6 bases respectively, with 16 bases between them. The CDR3 is made up of 13 amino acids. CDR1 SQVTM and CDR2 ANQGSEA come from the germline V gene. For the CDR3, the DNA is TGCAGCGGGACTGGTCAGGGAGGAAACATTCAGTACTTC. Translation gives CSGTGQGGNIQYF.

As to this clonotype: At one of its ends the junction is not consistent with the germline gene, which may arise from a read error. The gene calls are TRBV29-1 and TRBJ2-7; maybe TRBD1 (5 bases). This CDR3 contains 12 residues. CDR1 is SQVTM and CDR2 is ANQGSEA in the germline V gene. The CDR3 nucleotides are TGCAGCGCCGTGGGGCTGACCTACAAGCAGTACTTC. Its translation: CSAVGLTYKQYF.

This clonotype was counted between two and nine times. The chain carries TRBV12-3 or TRBV12-4 and TRBJ2-7, with TRBD2 matching 8 bases. This CDR3 region has 15 residues. V shed 6 bases, J shed 5 bases, and the junction held 12 bases outside the gene matches. CDR3 nucleotides: TGTGCCAGCAGCCCTTTTGGGCGGGAGGCCCACGAGCAGTACTTC. Amino acid sequence: CASSPFGREAHEQYF.

J is TRBJ1-2 and V is TRBV7-2, with unresolved D. CDR3 size: 15 residues. CDR1 and CDR2 (germline): SGHTA, FQGNSA. Trimming took off 8 bases at V and 1 base at J, with 17 bases between the two ends. CDR3 nucleotides: TGTGCCAGCGCCGAAGGTACGCGCCTTAACTATGGCTACACCTTC. Residues: CASAEGTRLNYGYTF. The variable domain in full, completed from reference TRBV7-2 and TRBJ1-2, reads GAGVSQSPSNKVTEKGKDVELRCDPISGHTALYWYRQSLGQGLEFLIYFQGNSAPDKSGLPSDRFSAERTGGSVSTLTIQRTQQEDSAVYLCASAEGTRLNYGYTFGSGTRLTVV.

V and J are TRBV20-1 and TRBJ2-7, with 12 bases that match TRBD1. This CDR3 region has 14 residues. The germline V gene has CDR1 DFQATT and CDR2 SNEGSKA (reference sequence). V lost 3 bases to trimming and J lost 5 bases; unmatched junction nucleotides: 5. CDR3 sequence: CSASMGTGGDEQYF. CDR3 in DNA: TGCAGTGCTAGTATGGGGACAGGGGGCGACGAGCAGTACTTC.

This clonotype was seen ten or more times. This chain links TRBV28 with TRBJ2-6; unclear D gene. Germline V gene sequence: CDR1 MDHEN, CDR2 SYDVKM. Trimming took off 6 bases at V and 2 bases at J, with 5 bases between the two ends. The CDR3 is 13 amino acids. This chain's CDR3 is CASRQPGANVLTF. The DNA for the CDR3 is TGTGCCAGCAGACAACCTGGGGCCAACGTCCTGACTTTC.

For this clonotype: A read error may produce the germline difference seen at one junction end. The CDR3 loop reads CASRWLRTGNAGELFF. The CDR3 DNA follows: TGTGCCAGCCGGTGGCTAAGGACAGGGAACGCCGGGGAGCTGTTTTTT. V is TRBV6-2 or TRBV6-3 and J is TRBJ2-2, with 8 bases that match TRBD1. The CDR3 covers 16 residues. Germline lookup yields CDR1 MNHEY and CDR2 SVGEGT.

Ten or more counts support this clonotype. The chain uses TRBV12-3 or TRBV12-4 and TRBJ1-4; TRBD1 matches at 8 bases. This CDR3 is built from 14 residues. V lost 6 bases, J lost 8 bases, and 8 bases stayed unmatched. This CDR3 is CASREQGGREKLFF. CDR3 in DNA: TGTGCCAGCAGAGAACAGGGGGGTCGAGAAAAACTGTTTTTT.

The chain uses TRBV28 and TRBJ2-7; D is unresolved. Germline assignment: CDR1 MDHEN and CDR2 SYDVKM. Trimming removed 8 bases from V and 3 bases from J, with 11 bases in between. The length of the CDR3 is 12 residues. As DNA, the CDR3 is TGTGCCAGCGCCGCACTGGGCTACGAGCAGTACTTC. Translated, it gives CASAALGYEQYF.